A single sample is the source of the 17 T cell receptor beta chains below, sequenced in a study of PD-L1 blockade in urothelial cancer. Generated by immunoSEQ multiplex PCR, the TCRdb table keeps only in-frame clones and is missing some. Counted here are about 120,000 clones, roughly 91% occurring once; the ten biggest clones make up about 1.5%. Time point meaning: peripheral blood 6 weeks after treatment start. The specimen was PBMCs, collected around atezolizumab (anti-PD-L1) treatment. Receptors originate from a man aged 55 to 70 with urothelial cancer.

This clone showed up just once. This chain links TRBV6-5 with TRBJ2-7; D is uncertain. This CDR3 comprises 13 residues. Germline assignment: CDR1 MNHEY and CDR2 SVGAGI. Trimming took 7 bases from V and 6 from J, leaving 16 bases between them. CDR3 DNA: TGTGCCAGCAACTTTGGCTCTGGCGGCGAGCAGTACTTC. This sequence encodes CASNFGSGGEQYF.

J is TRBJ2-5 and V is TRBV4-3; the match to TRBD2 covers 7 bases. The CDR3 covers 17 residues. Germline trimming cut 0 bases from V and 4 bases from J; bases unmatched to any gene: 11. Per germline, CDR1 LGHNA and CDR2 YSLEER. The CDR3 sequence is CASSQDGGGGTPETQYF. The CDR3 region has the DNA TGCGCCAGCAGCCAAGATGGCGGCGGGGGTACGCCAGAGACCCAGTACTTC.

The gene calls are TRBV6-1 and TRBJ1-1; D is possibly TRBD1 (5 bases). Germline V gene data show CDR1 as MNHNS and CDR2 as SASEGT. Trimming left V 5 bases short and J 10 bases short, with 17 bases between. CDR3 length: 13 amino acids. The DNA for the CDR3 is TGTGCCAGCAGTCCGCAGGGATCTCAGGTAGCTTTCTTT. Its protein is CASSPQGSQVAFF.

This clone was picked up one time. This chain joins TRBV5-1 and TRBJ2-6, with 12 bases aligning to TRBD2. V lost 3 bases and J lost 0; bases outside the gene matches: 7. The CDR3 totals 19 residues. Germline lookup yields CDR1 SGHRS and CDR2 YFSETQ. The CDR3 protein is CASSSGLAGLSSGANVLTF. For the CDR3, the DNA is TGCGCCAGCAGCTCGGGACTAGCGGGCTTGAGCTCTGGGGCCAACGTCCTGACTTTC.

The chain is built from TRBV5-1 and TRBJ1-4; weak D call: TRBD1 (6 bases). V was trimmed by 4 bases and J by 5 bases, leaving 12 bases between them. This CDR3 has 14 residues. Germline V lookup: CDR1 SGHRS, CDR2 YFSETQ. The CDR3 protein is CASSVSGDNEKLFF. CDR3 nucleotide sequence: TGCGCCAGCAGCGTCTCAGGGGACAATGAAAAACTGTTTTTT.

The chain uses TRBV15 and TRBJ1-4, with a possible D match to TRBD1 (5 bases). V was cut by 3 bases and J by 7 bases, with 12 bases left in between. Germline loops: CDR1 LNHNV, CDR2 YYDKDF (reference sequence). There are 14 residues in the CDR3. CDR3 DNA: TGTGCCACCAGCAGCTCTTGGGGGGGTGAAAAACTGTTTTTT. This sequence encodes CATSSSWGGEKLFF.

The count of this clone is one. The chain is built from TRBV18 and TRBJ1-5, with TRBD1 matching 12 bases. This CDR3 is 15 amino acids long. CDR1 and CDR2 (germline): KGHSH, LQKENI. Trimming cost V 3 bases and J 7 bases; bases outside gene matches: 4. CDR3 coding DNA: TGTGCCAGCTCACCGGGACAGGGGGCTTGGCAGCCCCAGCATTTT. The encoded protein is CASSPGQGAWQPQHF.

J is TRBJ2-5 and V is TRBV4-2; the match to TRBD2 covers 8 bases. Unmatched junction bases numbered 11, after V lost 4 bases and J lost 1 base. The CDR3 totals 17 residues. Germline loops: CDR1 LGHNA, CDR2 YNFKEQ. The CDR3 DNA follows: TGTGCCAGCAGCCCGCAGGTCCGGGGGGGTCTCCAAGAGACCCAGTACTTC. It yields the protein CASSPQVRGGLQETQYF.

This clone was observed a few times. This chain links TRBV5-1 with TRBJ2-1; 10 bases are a match to TRBD2. Germline V lookup: CDR1 SGHRS, CDR2 YFSETQ. This CDR3 has 16 residues. V shed 1 base, J shed 10 bases, and the junction held 11 bases outside the gene matches. CDR3 protein: CASSLIASGSSGEQFF. CDR3 DNA sequence: TGCGCCAGCAGCTTGATAGCTAGCGGGAGTTCTGGCGAGCAGTTCTTC. Full variable domain (missing parts from reference TRBV5-1 and TRBJ2-1): KAGVTQTPRYLIKTRGQQVTLSCSPISGHRSVSWYQQTPGQGLQFLFEYFSETQRNKGNFPGRFSGRQFSNSRSEMNVSTLELGDSALYLCASSLIASGSSGEQFFGPGTRLTVL.

For the CDR3, the DNA is TGTGCCAGCAGCTTAGGCCCAACTAGCAGAGAGACCCAGTACTTC. Translation: CASSLGPTSRETQYF. The rearrangement joins TRBV7-3 to TRBJ2-5, with TRBD2 as a possible D gene (6 bases). There are 15 residues in the CDR3. Germline V gene sequence: CDR1 SGHTA, CDR2 FQGTGA. Trimming removed 2 bases at V and 4 bases at J, with 14 bases between.

The chain joins TRBV5-1 to TRBJ2-1; 9 nucleotides line up with TRBD2. Germline lookup yields CDR1 SGHRS and CDR2 YFSETQ. Trimming took 0 bases from V and 6 from J; bases not matched to a gene: 10. CDR3 length equals 17 residues. The DNA of the CDR3 is TGCGCCAGCAGCTTGGAGGGCGGGGGGGGATTCCCCAATGAGCAGTTCTTC. This gives the protein CASSLEGGGGFPNEQFF.

This chain links TRBV2 with TRBJ2-3; tentative D call: TRBD2 (5 bases). V lost 4 bases, J lost 0 bases, and 11 bases lay in between. The CDR3 runs 15 residues. CDR1 SNHLY and CDR2 FYNNEI come from the germline V gene. The CDR3 nucleotides are TGTGCCAGCAGTGTTGGCGGGCGTAGCACAGATACGCAGTATTTT. Its translation: CASSVGGRSTDTQYF.

This chain's CDR3 is CASSQDRGAEAFF. The CDR3 bases are TGTGCCAGCAGCCAGGACAGGGGTGCTGAAGCTTTCTTT. The V gene is TRBV2, the J gene TRBJ1-1, with 9 bases identical to TRBD1. Per germline, CDR1 SNHLY and CDR2 FYNNEI. This CDR3 has 13 amino acids. Trimming removed 6 bases from V and 6 bases from J; junction bases left unmatched: 5.

V and J are TRBV19 and TRBJ1-1, with D possibly being TRBD1 (5 bases). V dropped 6 bases and J dropped 1 base, with 15 bases sitting between them. The CDR3 runs 15 residues. The germline V gene has CDR1 LNHDA and CDR2 SQIVND (reference sequence). The DNA of the CDR3 is TGTGCCAGTAGCTCCACTGGGGCGTCGAACACTGAAGCTTTCTTT. It is translated as CASSSTGASNTEAFF.

J is TRBJ2-2 and V is TRBV6-5; TRBD1 matches 8 bases. The CDR3 extends over 14 amino acids. Germline CDR1 is MNHEY and CDR2 is SVGAGI. The V segment lost 10 bases and the J segment 6 bases; nucleotides outside the gene matches: 10. CDR3 bases: TGTGCCACAAGACAGGGGCTCACCCCCGGGGAGCTGTTTTTT. Its protein is CATRQGLTPGELFF.

The DNA of the CDR3 is TGTGCCAGCAACGCTCTTGGACTAGACCACGAGCAGTACTTC. It encodes CASNALGLDHEQYF. The V gene is TRBV27, the J gene TRBJ2-7; 7 bases are shared with TRBD2. The CDR3 runs 14 residues. Per germline, CDR1 MNHEY and CDR2 SMNVEV (reference sequence). V gave up 7 bases and J gave up 5 bases; unmatched junction bases: 11.

This clone was seen a single time. This rearrangement joins TRBV5-4 to TRBJ1-1; 7 bases map to TRBD1. V shed 4 bases and J 4 bases; nucleotides not matched to a gene: 7. This CDR3 has 14 residues. Germline V lookup: CDR1 SGHNT, CDR2 YYREEE (reference sequence). This chain's CDR3 is CASSLTGFGTEAFF. The CDR3 DNA reads as TGTGCCAGCAGCCTGACAGGGTTCGGCACTGAAGCTTTCTTT. Full variable domain (rest looked up from reference TRBV5-4 and TRBJ1-1): ETGVTQSPTHLIKTRGQQVTLRCSSQSGHNTVSWYQQALGQGPQFIFQYYREEENGRGNFPPRFSGLQFPNYSSELNVNALELDDSALYLCASSLTGFGTEAFFGQGTRLTVV.